The T cell receptor (beta chain) described here comes from a study of T cell responses to AZD1222 COVID-19 vaccine. This clone was counted a single time. Clones were read by immunoSEQ multiplex PCR, and TCRdb kept only the in-frame ones, dropping some. The table includes under 200,000 clones, 87% detected once. Sequencing was performed on peripheral blood, taken on day 0 of MenACWY control vaccination. This receptor was taken from an adult in good health.

CDR3 DNA: TGTGCCAGCAGTTTATATAGGTTAGGGGGGGGAGCTTTCTTT. It is translated as CASSLYRLGGGAFF. The V call is TRBV28, the J call TRBJ1-1, with D maybe TRBD1 (6 bases). V lost 1 base and J 10 bases, leaving 16 bases between the germline ends. Germline CDR1 is MDHEN and CDR2 is SYDVKM. The CDR3 covers 14 residues.